This T cell receptor (beta chain) came from a study of vaccination effects on CD4 cells after COVID-19. The table lists this clone with a few counts. Its antigen remains unknown. Prior to sequencing, the ViraFEST assay stimulated PBMC with viral peptide pools, which expanded the antigen-specific CD4+ T cells. With nine to eleven days of culture completed, CD4+ T cells were isolated. Having tested negative for nucleocapsid antibodies, the vaccine recipients showed no prior SARS-CoV-2 infection. Assay used: immunoSEQ multiplex PCR; TCRdb lists only in-frame clones, some missing. The repertoire has some 59,000 clones, over 80% of them found once; the top ten carry about 2.3%. V was trimmed by 6 bases and J by 0 bases, leaving 11 bases between them. Germline-derived CDR1 and CDR2 are MNHNY and SVGAGI (reference sequence). The CDR3 is 14 residues long. The study's findings and limits: Substantial clonal contraction characterized both infection- and vaccine-induced clones late after vaccination.

The TCR was taken from a human donor who received a COVID-19 vaccine. The sample was CD4+ T cells from PBMCs cultured with HCoV-229E spike peptides, taken before COVID-19 vaccination. The chain combines TRBV6-6 with TRBJ1-1; D is possibly TRBD1 (5 bases). Written as DNA, the CDR3 is TGTGCCAGCAGAAAAACAGGCATGAACACTGAAGCTTTCTTT. This gives the protein CASRKTGMNTEAFF.